One sample yielded the 11 T cell receptor beta chains listed below, sequenced in a study of blood T cell repertoires in COVID-19 (dated by TCRdb to the early 2020s). The library was prepared using the immunoSEQ multiplex PCR assay. Entries here come from immuneACCESS through TCRdb and include only in-frame sequences with V and J called. Some clones fail to appear in such tables; in the studies checked, an unresolved V gene covers under half of the shortfall, and the cause of the remainder is unknown. The sample includes 130,000 to 150,000 clones, with roughly 90% observed a single time. The ten largest clones add up to approximately 0.95% of the sample. Sample: peripheral blood. The receptors stem from a woman between 45 and 60 years old with acute or convalescent COVID-19.

The gene calls are TRBV7-2 and TRBJ1-6; D is perhaps TRBD1 (6 bases). CDR3 length equals 14 residues. V lost 3 bases and J lost 9, with 12 bases in between. CDR1 and CDR2 (germline): SGHTA, FQGNSA. Here the CDR3 reads CASSFRGDGSPLHF. The CDR3 bases are TGTGCCAGCAGCTTCAGGGGAGATGGTTCACCCCTCCACTTT.

The rearrangement links TRBV6-6 to TRBJ2-4; 7 bases line up with TRBD1. Germline trimming cut 6 bases from V and 8 bases from J; bases unmatched to any gene: 16. Germline assignment: CDR1 MNHNY and CDR2 SVGAGI (reference sequence). The CDR3 is made up of 16 amino acids. The CDR3 loop is CASSPGTEVRHDIQYF. As DNA, the CDR3 is TGTGCCAGCAGCCCCGGGACAGAAGTACGCCACGACATTCAGTACTTC.

CDR3 loop: CASSPQTTGGNYGYTF. CDR3 DNA sequence: TGTGCCAGCTCACCCCAAACCACAGGGGGCAACTATGGCTACACCTTC. The chain is built from TRBV18 and TRBJ1-2; 9 bases are a match to TRBD1. Germline V lookup: CDR1 KGHSH, CDR2 LQKENI. This CDR3 spans 16 amino acids. Trimming at V came to 3 bases and at J to 2 bases, leaving 7 bases not matched to a gene.

The chain uses TRBV3-1 (or the pseudogene TRBV3-2) and TRBJ2-7; TRBD1 agrees at 9 bases. Germline V gives CDR1 LGHDT, CDR2 YNNKEL (reference sequence). J gave up 2 bases and V 4 bases, and 3 bases lay outside the gene matches. The CDR3 totals 14 residues. CDR3 sequence reads: CASSRWTGAYEQYF. DNA of the CDR3: TGTGCCAGCAGCCGATGGACAGGGGCCTACGAGCAGTACTTC.

The chain is built from TRBV30 and TRBJ2-2; 8 bases fit TRBD2. Germline V gene lookup returns CDR1 GTSNPN and CDR2 SVGIG (reference sequence). V trimming: 4 bases; J trimming: 7 bases; junction bases outside the gene matches: 5. The length of the CDR3 is 13 residues. The CDR3 DNA reads TGTGCCTGGACAAGCGGGAGTAGCGGGGAGCTGTTTTTT. Translated, it gives CAWTSGSSGELFF.

The chain recombines TRBV6-5 with TRBJ2-7; no definite D call. V was cut by 6 bases and J by 0 bases, with 9 bases left in between. Germline loops: CDR1 MNHEY, CDR2 SVGAGI. The CDR3 is 13 amino acids. CDR3 sequence: CASSQRLSYEQYF. The CDR3 DNA follows: TGTGCCAGCAGCCAGCGCCTCTCCTACGAGCAGTACTTC.

The chain uses TRBV19 and TRBJ1-5, with 8 bases fitting TRBD1. Germline V gene data show CDR1 as LNHDA and CDR2 as SQIVND (reference sequence). V was clipped by 5 bases and J by 7 bases; unmatched bases: 7. CDR3 length equals 14 residues. The CDR3: CASSLDRVGQPQHF. The CDR3 bases are TGTGCCAGTAGTTTGGACAGGGTGGGGCAGCCCCAGCATTTT.

This clone was detected once. V is TRBV19 and J is TRBJ2-3; D uncertain. CDR3 length: 15 amino acids. Trimming took 3 bases from V and 4 from J, leaving 14 bases between them. Per the germline V gene, CDR1 is LNHDA and CDR2 is SQIVND (reference sequence). The CDR3 sequence is CASSIYRALSDTQYF. DNA of the CDR3: TGTGCCAGTAGTATCTATCGAGCGCTGTCAGATACGCAGTATTTT.

This clone was counted a single time. The V call is TRBV23-1, the J call TRBJ2-1; no firm D call. TRBV23-1 is noted as an ORF with a role that remains uncertain. The germline V and J ends were trimmed by 0 bases and 5 bases, with 5 bases remaining between them. The CDR3 is 13 amino acids. In DNA form, the CDR3 reads TGCGCCAGCAGTCAATCCAGGAACAATGAGCAGTTCTTC. This gives the protein CASSQSRNNEQFF.

V gene TRBV24-1 combines with J gene TRBJ1-5, with D hard to call. Germline CDR1 KGHDR, CDR2 SFDVKD. Trimming shortened V by 3 bases and J by 0 bases, and 8 bases separated the two germline ends. The CDR3 sequence is 15 residues long. DNA for the CDR3: TGTGCCACCAGTGATGACAAATATAGCAATCAGCCCCAGCATTTT. This codes for CATSDDKYSNQPQHF.

This chain links TRBV7-3 with TRBJ1-1; a possible D gene is TRBD1 (6 bases). The CDR3 consists of 15 residues. The V end was cut by 5 bases, the J end by 1 base, with 14 bases between. Germline lookup yields CDR1 SGHTA and CDR2 FQGTGA. This CDR3 reads CASSLQGTTNTEAFF. In DNA, the CDR3 is TGTGCCAGCAGCCTCCAGGGGACAACGAACACTGAAGCTTTCTTT.